These 14 T cell receptor beta chains were sequenced from one sample in a study of blood T cells in healthy people across ages. It was with a sample-barcoded 5' primer and a J-beta primer mix that a second PCR of roughly 7 to 12 cycles was run. TCRdb independently ran MiXCR on the 5' RACE reads; one entry per CDR3 protein. This table holds 2 million or so distinct CDR3 sequences, approximately 50% found once. Input material: blood. The receptors stem from a woman aged 40 to 55 in good health.

This clonotype has only one observation. The J gene is TRBJ2-1, the V gene TRBV28, with 14 positions matching TRBD2. Trimming removed 6 bases from V and 3 bases from J; junction bases left unmatched: 13. This CDR3 comprises 19 residues. Per germline, CDR1 MDHEN and CDR2 SYDVKM. The CDR3 spells CASSPAGLAGGSFYNEQFF. The CDR3, as DNA: TGTGCCAGCAGCCCCGCCGGACTAGCGGGGGGCAGCTTCTACAATGAGCAGTTCTTC.

This rearrangement joins TRBV7-8 to TRBJ2-4, with D hard to call. V was shortened by 5 bases and J by 1 base, with 15 bases between the two germline ends. The CDR3 extends over 16 amino acids. Germline-derived CDR1 and CDR2 are SGHVS and FQNEAQ. CDR3 bases: TGTGCCAGCAGCGGCGGACCTAGAGACGCCAAAAACATTCAGTACTTC. Translation: CASSGGPRDAKNIQYF.

The V call is TRBV20-1, the J call TRBJ2-7; TRBD1 might be the D (5 bases). CDR1 DFQATT and CDR2 SNEGSKA come from the germline V gene (reference sequence). The CDR3 totals 15 residues. The V end was cut by 0 bases, the J end by 5 bases, with 17 bases between. CDR3 DNA: TGCAGTGCTAGAGATCCCTTGGGTAGGGGCCACGAGCAGTACTTC. Amino acids: CSARDPLGRGHEQYF.

This clonotype was detected only a few times. The CDR3 DNA reads TGCGCCAGCGCGGACAGGAATAATTCACCCCTCCACTTT. This encodes CASADRNNSPLHF. The V gene is TRBV5-1, the J gene TRBJ1-6; 7 bases match TRBD1. The CDR3 loop spans 13 amino acids. The V gene's germline CDR1 is SGHRS and CDR2 YFSETQ. V was pared by 7 bases and J by 5 bases, with 3 bases of the junction left unmatched.

The chain couples TRBV6-2 or TRBV6-3 to TRBJ2-5; maybe TRBD2 (7 bases). The V end was cut by 2 bases, the J end by 5 bases, with 21 bases between. Looked up from germline, CDR1 is MNHEY and CDR2 is SVGEGT. This CDR3 spans 17 amino acids. In nucleotides, the CDR3 is TGTGCCAGCAGTTACGAGAGGCGGGGGCTCGGGTTGGAGACCCAGTACTTC. Its translation: CASSYERRGLGLETQYF.

This clonotype was seen a few times. The CDR3 DNA sequence: TGCAGCGTTGAAGGTTCCCGGGGGGCATACGAGCAGTACTTC. Its translation is CSVEGSRGAYEQYF. This chain joins TRBV29-1 and TRBJ2-7; the D gene is possibly TRBD2 (7 bases). V lost 1 base and J lost 4, with 14 bases in between. Per the germline V gene, CDR1 is SQVTM and CDR2 is ANQGSEA. The CDR3 loop spans 14 amino acids.

This clonotype was recorded a few times. This chain uses TRBV12-3 or TRBV12-4 with TRBJ1-2, with D unclear. V was trimmed by 7 bases and J by 8 bases, leaving 20 bases between them. CDR3 size: 14 residues. CDR3 loop: CASKPEGRFRGYTF. CDR3 DNA sequence: TGTGCCAGCAAACCGGAGGGAAGGTTTAGAGGCTACACCTTC.

This chain joins TRBV20-1 and TRBJ1-6; possible D gene TRBD1, 6 bases. With 7 bases removed from V and 6 bases from J, the gap between germline ends came to 16 bases. Germline CDR1 and CDR2: DFQATT and SNEGSKA (reference sequence). This CDR3 spans 14 amino acids. CDR3 amino acids: CSVPGGAGNSPLHF. In DNA form, the CDR3 reads TGCAGTGTCCCCGGGGGCGCGGGTAATTCACCCCTCCACTTT.

V usage is TRBV14 and J usage is TRBJ2-3; D possibly corresponds to TRBD2 (5 bases). The germline V gene encodes CDR1 SGHDN and CDR2 FVKESK. This CDR3 is 17 amino acids long. V was shortened by 0 bases and J by 0 bases, with 13 bases between the two germline ends. In nucleotides, the CDR3 is TGTGCCAGCAGCCAAGATTTCGGGGTGGTTAGCACAGATACGCAGTATTTT. Amino acid sequence: CASSQDFGVVSTDTQYF.

This clonotype was counted a few times. The rearrangement uses TRBV14 and TRBJ2-1; D gene ambiguous. This CDR3 is built from 12 residues. The V gene lost 2 bases and the J gene lost 9 bases, with 8 bases spanning the gap. CDR1 is SGHDN, CDR2 FVKESK, per germline. The DNA of the CDR3 is TGTGCCAGCAGCCAAAGACTTGCTGAGCAGTTCTTC. This gives the protein CASSQRLAEQFF.

The chain joins TRBV27 to TRBJ2-4; 7 nucleotides agree with TRBD1. The CDR3 is 13 residues long. Germline V CDR1 and CDR2: MNHEY, SMNVEV (reference sequence). The junction had 7 bases not matched to a gene; V was cut back by 5 bases and J by 9 bases. The CDR3: CASSRRGLGIQYF. DNA of the CDR3: TGTGCCAGCAGTCGCAGGGGGTTGGGCATTCAGTACTTC.

This clonotype has only a few counts. The chain couples TRBV29-1 to TRBJ1-2; D remains unclear. With 2 bases removed from V and 7 bases from J, the gap between germline ends came to 14 bases. CDR1 is SQVTM and CDR2 is ANQGSEA in the germline V gene. This CDR3 spans 13 amino acids. CDR3 sequence: CSVERDGIGGYTF. The CDR3 DNA reads as TGCAGCGTTGAACGGGATGGGATTGGTGGCTACACCTTC.

The rearrangement joins TRBV4-3 to TRBJ2-7; TRBD2 is a possible D gene (5 bases). Deletions cut 1 base from V and 1 base from J, with 17 bases between. CDR3 size: 17 residues. The germline CDR1 and CDR2 sequences are LGHNA and YSLEER. The CDR3 coding sequence is TGCGCCAGCAGCCAAGCACCTTTAGACGGGGAATCCTACGAGCAGTACTTC. Translation: CASSQAPLDGESYEQYF.

This clonotype appeared a few times. The chain couples TRBV7-3 to TRBJ2-5, with 7 bases lining up with TRBD2. The germline V gene has CDR1 SGHTA and CDR2 FQGTGA. The CDR3 is 16 amino acids. Trimming took 1 base from V and 1 from J; bases not matched to a gene: 6. The CDR3 DNA is TGTGCCAGCAGCTTAAGGGGGACTATTTCCCAAGAGACCCAGTACTTC. Translating it yields CASSLRGTISQETQYF.